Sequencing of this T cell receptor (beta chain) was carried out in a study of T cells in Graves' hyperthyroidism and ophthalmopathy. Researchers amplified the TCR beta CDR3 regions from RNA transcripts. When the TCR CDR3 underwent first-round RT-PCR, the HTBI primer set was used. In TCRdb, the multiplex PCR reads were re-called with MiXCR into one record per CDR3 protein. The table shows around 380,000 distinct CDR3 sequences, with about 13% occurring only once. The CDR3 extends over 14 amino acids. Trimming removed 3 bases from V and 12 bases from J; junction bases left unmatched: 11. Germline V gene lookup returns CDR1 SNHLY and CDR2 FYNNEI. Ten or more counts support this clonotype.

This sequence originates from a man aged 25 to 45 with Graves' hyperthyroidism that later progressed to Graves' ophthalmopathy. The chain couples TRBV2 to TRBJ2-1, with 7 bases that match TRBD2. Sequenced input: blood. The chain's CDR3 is CASSEDSGPMGQFF. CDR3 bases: TGTGCCAGCAGTGAGGATAGCGGGCCTATGGGGCAGTTCTTC.